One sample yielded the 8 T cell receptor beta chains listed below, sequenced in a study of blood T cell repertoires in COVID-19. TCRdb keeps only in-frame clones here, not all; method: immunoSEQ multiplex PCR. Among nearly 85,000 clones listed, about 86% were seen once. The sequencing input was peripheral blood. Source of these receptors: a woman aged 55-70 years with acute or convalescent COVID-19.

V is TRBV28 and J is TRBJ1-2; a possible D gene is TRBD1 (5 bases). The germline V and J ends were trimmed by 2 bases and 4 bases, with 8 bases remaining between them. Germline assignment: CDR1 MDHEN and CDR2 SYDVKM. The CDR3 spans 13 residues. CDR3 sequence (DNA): TGTGCCAGCAGTTTAGCACAGGCCTATGGCTACACCTTC. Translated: CASSLAQAYGYTF.

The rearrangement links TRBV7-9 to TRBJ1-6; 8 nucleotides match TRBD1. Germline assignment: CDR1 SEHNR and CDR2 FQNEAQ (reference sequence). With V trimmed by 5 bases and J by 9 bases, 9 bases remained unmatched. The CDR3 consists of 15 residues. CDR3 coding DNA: TGTGCCAGCAGCCCTTGGACAGGGTCGTTTTCACCCCTCCACTTT. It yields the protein CASSPWTGSFSPLHF.

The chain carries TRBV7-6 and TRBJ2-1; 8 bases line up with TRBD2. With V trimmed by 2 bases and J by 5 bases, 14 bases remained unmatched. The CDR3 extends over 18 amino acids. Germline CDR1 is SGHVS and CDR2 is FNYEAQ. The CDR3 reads CASSLSPPSGRGHNEQFF. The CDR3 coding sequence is TGTGCCAGCAGCTTATCCCCACCAAGCGGGAGAGGGCACAATGAGCAGTTCTTC.

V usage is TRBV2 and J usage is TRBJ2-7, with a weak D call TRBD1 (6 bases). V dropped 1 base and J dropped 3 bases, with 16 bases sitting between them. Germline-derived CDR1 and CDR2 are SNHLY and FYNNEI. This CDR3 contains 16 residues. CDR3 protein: CASSEVGQPKIYEQYF. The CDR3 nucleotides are TGTGCCAGCAGTGAAGTTGGACAGCCGAAAATCTACGAGCAGTACTTC.

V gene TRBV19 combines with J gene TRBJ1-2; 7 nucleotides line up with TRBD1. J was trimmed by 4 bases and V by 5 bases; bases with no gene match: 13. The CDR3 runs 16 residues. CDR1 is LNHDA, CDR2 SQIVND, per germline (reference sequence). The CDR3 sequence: CASSPGPGQRVYGYTF. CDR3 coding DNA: TGTGCCAGTAGTCCAGGTCCGGGACAGCGGGTCTATGGCTACACCTTC.

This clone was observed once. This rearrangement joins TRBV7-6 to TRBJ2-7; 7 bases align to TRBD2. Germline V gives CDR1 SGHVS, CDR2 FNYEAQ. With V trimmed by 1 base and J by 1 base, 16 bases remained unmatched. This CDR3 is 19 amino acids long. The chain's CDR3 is CASSLGPPAVRGGSYEQYF. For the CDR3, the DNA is TGTGCCAGCAGCTTAGGCCCGCCAGCAGTTAGGGGAGGGTCCTACGAGCAGTACTTC.

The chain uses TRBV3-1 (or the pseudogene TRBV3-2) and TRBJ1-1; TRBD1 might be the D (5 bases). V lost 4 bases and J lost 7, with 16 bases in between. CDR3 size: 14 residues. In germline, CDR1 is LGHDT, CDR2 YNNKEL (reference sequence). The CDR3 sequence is CASSPGGGVGEAFF. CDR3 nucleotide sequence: TGTGCCAGCAGCCCTGGCGGAGGGGTGGGTGAAGCTTTCTTT.

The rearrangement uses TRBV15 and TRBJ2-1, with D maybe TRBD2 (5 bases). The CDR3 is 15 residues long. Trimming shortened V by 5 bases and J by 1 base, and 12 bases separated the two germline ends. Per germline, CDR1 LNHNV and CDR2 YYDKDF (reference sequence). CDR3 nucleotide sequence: TGTGCCACCAGCTTCCTTGGAGGATCCTACAATGAGCAGTTCTTC. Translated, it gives CATSFLGGSYNEQFF.